Following are 15 T cell receptor beta chains from one sample sequenced in a study of Ad26.COV2.S vaccination and SARS-CoV-2 variants. Documented treatment: 15 to 20 received Ad26.COV2.S at low or high dose, single or two shots; 5 received placebo; per-sample allocation not given. All samples were drawn on day 63, counting from the first vaccine or placebo injection. TCRdb's copy holds only in-frame clones and misses some; the assay was immunoSEQ multiplex PCR. The sample includes around 300,000 clones, 75% to 90% of them seen just once. Source: peripheral blood, taken in a trial of Ad26.COV2.S vaccine versus placebo. Every receptor here comes from a person aged 18-60 years who received the Ad26.COV2.S COVID-19 vaccine or a placebo.

A single count supports this clone. The chain combines TRBV24-1 with TRBJ2-1; a weak D match, TRBD1 (7 bases). Trimming removed 5 bases at V and 5 bases at J, with 15 bases between. Per the germline V gene, CDR1 is KGHDR and CDR2 is SFDVKD. The CDR3 is 15 amino acids. The CDR3 protein is CATSAYGGTDNEQFF. The CDR3 DNA follows: TGTGCCACCAGTGCTTATGGGGGGACAGACAATGAGCAGTTCTTC.

The table lists this clone with a few counts. The DNA for the CDR3 is TGTGCCAGCAGCTTGAATTTGCTAGGACAGGGGGCTCAGCCCCAGCATTTT. It encodes CASSLNLLGQGAQPQHF. V and J are TRBV5-8 and TRBJ1-5; 11 bases map to TRBD1. The CDR3 contains 17 residues. The germline gives CDR1 SGHTS, CDR2 YDEGEE. The V segment lost 1 base and the J segment 6 bases; nucleotides outside the gene matches: 9.

The chain has TRBV29-1 and TRBJ2-7, with D possibly TRBD2 on 6 matching bases. CDR3 length: 13 residues. The germline gives CDR1 SQVTM, CDR2 ANQGSEA. Trimming shortened V by 7 bases and J by 1 base, and 14 bases separated the two germline ends. The CDR3 loop reads CSAGGDESYEQYF. CDR3 DNA sequence: TGCAGCGCCGGAGGGGATGAATCCTACGAGCAGTACTTC.

V usage is TRBV10-1 and J usage is TRBJ2-3; unclear D gene. V lost 2 bases and J 1 base, leaving 10 bases between the germline ends. Germline CDR1 reads WNHNN; CDR2 reads SYGVQD (reference sequence). This CDR3 spans 15 amino acids. The CDR3 reads CASSEPILGTDTQYF. The CDR3 nucleotides read TGCGCCAGCAGTGAGCCGATCTTGGGCACAGATACGCAGTATTTT.

The chain recombines TRBV3-1 (or the pseudogene TRBV3-2) with TRBJ2-6; no definite D call. V lost 7 bases to trimming and J lost 0 bases, with 13 bases between them. Per the germline V gene, CDR1 is LGHDT and CDR2 is YNNKEL (reference sequence). CDR3 length equals 16 residues. CDR3 bases: TGTGCCAGCACCGGTCCCATCATCTCTGGGGCCAACGTCCTGACTTTC. Translated: CASTGPIISGANVLTF.

The V call is TRBV5-5, the J call TRBJ1-1; 8 nucleotides match TRBD1. Germline CDR1 reads SGHKS; CDR2 reads YYEKEE (reference sequence). Losses at the gene ends were 4 bases for V and 7 bases for J; bases not matched to a gene: 6. This CDR3 region has 13 residues. The DNA of the CDR3 is TGTGCCAGCAGCAAGACAGGGGTACATGAAGCTTTCTTT. Amino acid sequence: CASSKTGVHEAFF. Filled out from reference TRBV5-5 and TRBJ1-1, the complete variable domain reads DAGVTQSPTHLIKTRGQQVTLRCSPISGHKSVSWYQQVLGQGPQFIFQYYEKEERGRGNFPDRFSARQFPNYSSELNVNALLLGDSALYLCASSKTGVHEAFFGQGTRLTVV.

The chain joins TRBV19 to TRBJ2-1; tentatively, D is TRBD2 (5 bases). Between the trimmed V and J ends, which lost 3 bases and 9 bases, there was a span of 12 bases. Germline V gene lookup returns CDR1 LNHDA and CDR2 SQIVND (reference sequence). This CDR3 is 13 amino acids long. The CDR3 sequence: CASSIGGGGEQFF. CDR3 nucleotides: TGTGCCAGTAGTATTGGAGGTGGCGGTGAGCAGTTCTTC.

The rearrangement links TRBV7-9 to TRBJ1-4; 7 nucleotides agree with TRBD1. The CDR3 covers 14 residues. Per the germline V gene, CDR1 is SEHNR and CDR2 is FQNEAQ (reference sequence). The ends lost 3 bases at V and 4 bases at J; junction bases unmatched: 2. The CDR3 sequence: CASSLGQYNEKLFF. CDR3 nucleotide sequence: TGTGCCAGCAGCTTGGGACAGTATAATGAAAAACTGTTTTTT.

The rearrangement joins TRBV2 to TRBJ2-1, with 9 bases aligning to TRBD1. Germline values: CDR1 SNHLY, CDR2 FYNNEI. This CDR3 spans 15 amino acids. With V trimmed by 7 bases and J by 4 bases, 8 bases remained unmatched. The CDR3 DNA is TGTGCCAGCAATCGTCCGGGACAGGGATACAATGAGCAGTTCTTC. Translated: CASNRPGQGYNEQFF. Full variable domain (rest looked up from reference TRBV2 and TRBJ2-1): EPEVTQTPSHQVTQMGQEVILRCVPISNHLYFYWYRQILGQKVEFLVSFYNNEISEKSEIFDDQFSVERPDGSNFTLKIRSTKLEDSAMYFCASNRPGQGYNEQFFGPGTRLTVL.

The V call is TRBV9, the J call TRBJ1-3; maybe TRBD1 (5 bases). Germline CDR1 SGDLS, CDR2 YYNGEE. The V end was cut by 0 bases, the J end by 4 bases, with 14 bases between. The CDR3 runs 16 residues. The CDR3 loop reads CASSVEVRGSGNTIYF. The CDR3 region has the DNA TGTGCCAGCAGCGTAGAGGTTCGGGGGTCCGGAAACACCATATATTTT.

The CDR3 region is CASSLDGQNTGELFF. In DNA, the CDR3 is TGTGCCAGCAGCTTGGACGGCCAAAACACCGGGGAGCTGTTTTTT. The V call is TRBV5-6, the J call TRBJ2-2; D call uncertain. CDR3 length equals 15 residues. Trimming removed 0 bases at V and 2 bases at J, with 8 bases between. CDR1 SGHDT and CDR2 YYEEEE come from the germline V gene.

This chain uses TRBV10-2 with TRBJ1-6; no reliable D call. In germline, CDR1 is WSHSY, CDR2 SAAADI. The CDR3 spans 15 residues. Trimming removed 0 bases at V and 9 bases at J, with 12 bases between. The CDR3 is CASSESQDVGSPLHF. Written as DNA, the CDR3 is TGCGCCAGCAGTGAGTCTCAGGACGTCGGTTCACCCCTCCACTTT.

The chain joins TRBV5-1 to TRBJ1-1, with D possibly being TRBD1 (6 bases). V gave up 4 bases and J gave up 7 bases, with 17 bases separating them. Germline values: CDR1 SGHRS, CDR2 YFSETQ. The CDR3 runs to 14 residues. CDR3 nucleotide sequence: TGCGCCAGCAGCCCGGCGCCGGGACAACATGAAGCTTTCTTT. It encodes CASSPAPGQHEAFF.

V and J are TRBV7-2 and TRBJ1-2; TRBD1 matches 8 bases. Germline loops: CDR1 SGHTA, CDR2 FQGNSA. The CDR3 contains 15 residues. The ends lost 4 bases at V and 8 bases at J; junction bases unmatched: 12. CDR3: CASSSSGGNVGGYTF. The CDR3 bases are TGTGCCAGCAGCTCCTCAGGGGGCAATGTTGGAGGCTACACCTTC.

At least ten counts were recorded for this clone. The V gene is TRBV30, the J gene TRBJ1-2, with 8 bases matching TRBD1. Trimming took 0 bases from V and 5 from J; bases not matched to a gene: 2. Per germline, CDR1 GTSNPN and CDR2 SVGIG (reference sequence). The CDR3 extends over 13 amino acids. CDR3 sequence reads: CAWSVGQGYGYTF. Written as DNA, the CDR3 is TGTGCCTGGAGTGTAGGACAGGGTTATGGCTACACCTTC.